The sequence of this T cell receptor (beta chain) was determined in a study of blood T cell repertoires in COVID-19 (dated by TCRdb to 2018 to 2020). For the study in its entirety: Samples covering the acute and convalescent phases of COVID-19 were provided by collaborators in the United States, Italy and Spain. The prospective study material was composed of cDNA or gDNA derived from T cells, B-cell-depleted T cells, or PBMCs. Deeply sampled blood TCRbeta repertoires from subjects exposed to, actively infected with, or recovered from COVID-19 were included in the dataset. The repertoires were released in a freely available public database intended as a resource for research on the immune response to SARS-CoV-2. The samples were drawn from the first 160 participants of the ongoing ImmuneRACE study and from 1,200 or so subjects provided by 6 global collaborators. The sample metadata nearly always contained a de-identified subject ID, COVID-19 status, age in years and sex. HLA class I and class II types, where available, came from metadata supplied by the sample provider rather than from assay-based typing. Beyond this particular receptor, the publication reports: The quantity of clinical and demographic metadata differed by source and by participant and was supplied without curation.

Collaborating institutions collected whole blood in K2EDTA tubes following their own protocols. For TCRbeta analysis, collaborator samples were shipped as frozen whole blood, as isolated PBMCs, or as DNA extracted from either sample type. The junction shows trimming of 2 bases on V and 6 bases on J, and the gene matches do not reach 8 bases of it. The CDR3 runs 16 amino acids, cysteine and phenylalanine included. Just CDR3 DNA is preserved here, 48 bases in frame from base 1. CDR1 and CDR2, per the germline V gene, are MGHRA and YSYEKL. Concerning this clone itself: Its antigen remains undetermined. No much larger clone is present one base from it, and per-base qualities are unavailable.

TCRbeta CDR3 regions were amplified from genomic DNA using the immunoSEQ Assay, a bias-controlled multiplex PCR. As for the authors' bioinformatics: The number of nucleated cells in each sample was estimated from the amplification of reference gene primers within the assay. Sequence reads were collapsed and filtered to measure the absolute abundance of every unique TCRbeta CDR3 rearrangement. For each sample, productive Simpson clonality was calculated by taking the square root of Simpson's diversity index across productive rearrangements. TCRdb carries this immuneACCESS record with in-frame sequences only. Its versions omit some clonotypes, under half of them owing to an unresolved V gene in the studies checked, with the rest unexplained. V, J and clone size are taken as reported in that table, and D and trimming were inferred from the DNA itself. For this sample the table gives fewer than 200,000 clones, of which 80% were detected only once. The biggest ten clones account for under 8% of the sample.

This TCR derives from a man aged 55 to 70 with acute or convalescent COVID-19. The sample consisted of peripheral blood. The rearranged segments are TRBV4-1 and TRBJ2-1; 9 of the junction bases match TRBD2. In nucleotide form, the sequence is TGCGCCAGCAGCCAACGTAGCGGGAGAGTTGTCAATGAGCAGTTCTTC. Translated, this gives CASSQRSGRVVNEQFF.